This entry features one T cell receptor (beta chain) sequence. This clonotype was seen only a few times. Its antigen is not yet known. Base qualities are missing; no much larger clone stands one base away. The donors were roughly 38 Caucasian individuals from Russia, aged roughly 6 to 90 years, who were systemically healthy. Each donor gave about 9.7 milliliters of peripheral blood, drawn into EDTA-treated Vacutainer tubes. Ficoll-Paque density-gradient centrifugation was used to isolate PBMCs, with at least 7 million per sample. Trizol reagent was used to extract total RNA from PBMCs, with at least 5 micrograms per sample. For every donor, an aliquot of PBMCs went through flow cytometry to measure the percentages of naive CD45RAhigh/CD27high T cells. The CDR1 and CDR2 encoded by the germline V gene (reference sequence) are DFQATT and SNEGSKA. Trimming removed 2 bases from V and 0 bases from J; the gene matches leave 10 bases unexplained. The cysteine opens and the phenylalanine closes a CDR3 of 19 amino acids. Only the CDR3 DNA stays, 57 bases, in frame from base 1.

The source of the sample is a study of blood T cells in healthy people across ages (dated by TCRdb to the mid-2010s). Broadly, across the study: In model experiments, template switching captured about one uniquely barcoded TCR beta cDNA molecule for every two T cells. Using deep sequencing normalized with unique cDNA molecular identifiers, the study measured how TCR beta repertoire diversity changes with age. Four age groups were formed from the donors: young (average approximately 15 years), middle-aged (around 37), aged (62) and long-lived (roughly 88). Donors of different ages were randomly distributed across sequencing lanes to avoid experimental bias. The study analyzed two additional independent replicas of 1 million unique cDNA reads from the same blood draw for two donors, one aged 18 to 30 and one aged 80 or older. The investigation overall reported the following: As age increased, observed TCR beta diversity per million T cells dropped in a roughly linear way, and a significant reduction was already evident by age 40. Estimates of total diversity based on one million sequenced T cells were considered lower bounds and underestimates. Donor CMV infection status was unknown, potentially confounding age-related changes in expanded clonotypes. Compared with the aged group, more naive CD4+ T cells, fewer expanded clones and increased TCR diversity were shown by the long-lived group, suggesting age selection. A strong correlation was found between observed TCR beta diversity and the percentage of naive T cells measured by flow cytometry. Because profiling used bulk unsorted PBMCs, naive and antigen-experienced compartments could not be compared conclusively.

To prepare the library, 5' RACE was applied. The run used an Illumina HiSeq 2500. A second PCR of roughly 6 to 12 cycles was performed with a sample-barcoded 5' primer and a J-beta primer mix. Each TCR beta cDNA molecule received a unique molecular identifier from a template-switch 5' adaptor carrying 12 random nucleotides. Each sample yielded at least 3 million CDR3-containing paired-end reads. First-strand cDNA was synthesized from all RNA with the Mint cDNA synthesis kit, primed by a TRBC-specific oligonucleotide. After uracil-DNA glycosylase treatment, a first 18-cycle PCR used universal primers M1SS and BC2_uni_R on all cDNA. From the authors' description of their analysis: For normalization, 1 million high-quality reads, each with a distinct molecular identifier, were randomly selected from each sample. Reads sharing molecular identifiers were discarded rather than binned into consensus sequences. MiTCR, run with a Q25 quality threshold and the strictest error-elimination algorithm, handled CDR3 identification, clonotype clustering and error correction. Lower-bound total TCR beta diversity was estimated with a nonparametric unseen species model using Euler transformation. The public reads were reanalyzed by TCRdb: fastp trimming at Q25, MiXCR alignment, in-frame beta chains only. Each record represents a unique CDR3 protein, reported with the most common genes and DNA among its rows. The V and J calls, along with clone size, are taken from TCRdb and not from the paper's own processing. The sample table shows about 1.6 million distinct CDR3 sequences, and roughly 30% are seen once. The top ten hold around 11% of the sample.

The clonotype originates from a woman in her 30s in good health. This chain is built from TRBV20-1 and TRBJ2-3; 14 junctional bases match TRBD2. The sequenced sample was blood. The nucleotides are TGCAGTGCTAGACCGGGGACTAGCGGGGGCCAGACGAGCACAGATACGCAGTATTTT. This codes for CSARPGTSGGQTSTDTQYF.